This TCR beta chain originates from a study of cytomegalovirus exposure and HLA in healthy donors. In the PCR, 60 Vbeta and 13 Jbeta primers were used. Assay used: immunoSEQ multiplex PCR; TCRdb lists only in-frame clones, some missing. This sample carries 210,000 or so clones, roughly 79% of them seen once, and the ten largest clones take 1.5% to 2%. While unrecorded immune exposures were likely, the donors were nominally healthy when sampled. Sample: PBMCs. The TCR was taken from a young man in good health and CMV-seronegative.

CDR3 nucleotide sequence: TGTGCCAGCAGCTTAAGTTCCCAGGGATACAATGAGCAGTTCTTC. Translated: CASSLSSQGYNEQFF. The rearrangement joins TRBV7-3 to TRBJ2-1; D is perhaps TRBD1 (5 bases). V gave up 1 base and J gave up 4 bases, with 11 bases separating them. CDR1 is SGHTA, CDR2 FQGTGA, per germline. The CDR3 extends over 15 amino acids.